This T cell receptor beta chain was identified in a study of T cell responses to AZD1222 COVID-19 vaccine (dated by TCRdb to the early 2020s). Regarding the complete study: A total of 230 or so trial participants underwent TCR sequencing, of whom nearly 210 received two doses of AZD1222 and about 25 received two doses of the MenACWY control vaccine. Trial participants were enrolled by age into subgroups of 18-55, 56-69 and 70-plus years, and approximately 150, 30 and 60 TCR-sequenced participants, respectively, were included in these subgroups.

The CDR3 sequence holds 14 residues, the cysteine and phenylalanine included. The DNA shown is the 42-base CDR3, in frame from base 1. Trimming takes 3 bases from V and 0 bases from J, and the germline ends sit 8 bases apart. CDR1 LNHDA and CDR2 SQIVND are derived from the germline V gene (reference sequence). Of note for this clone: Its antigen target is currently unknown. No quality values exist for individual bases; no much larger clone is one base distant.

The time point label of this sample denotes: about 28 days (+/-7) after the second vaccine dose. AZD1222 recipients given second doses at about 4 weeks or at about 12 weeks were pooled, since spike-specific TCR depth and breadth were not found to differ between the two schedules. Vaccinee samples were obtained from the UK trials COV001 and COV002, which included a single-blind randomized controlled phase 2/3 trial of AZD1222 (ChAdOx1 nCoV-19) in healthy adults. For TCRbeta chain sequencing, PBMC samples from trial participants were taken at day 0 and at day 28 after the second dose. The CDR3 regions of human TCRbeta chains were analyzed by immunosequencing. The study's processing was this. Repertoire TCRs were checked for matches against a reference library of SARS-CoV-2-specific TCRs that had been generated using the MIRA antigen-specificity platform. Breadth was defined as the fraction of unique TCRs that were SARS-CoV-2-associated, and depth was defined as the fraction of total T cells that were SARS-CoV-2-associated. Each spike-specific TCR was assigned to its reactive spike region and to a CD4 or CD8 class using the MIRA data. Log10-transformed breadth and depth values were compared by one-way ANOVA with Sidak's multiple comparisons tests. In TCRdb, the immuneACCESS table is reduced to in-frame sequences with V and J assigned. These tables do not hold every clone; where another copy was compared, an unresolved V gene accounts for under half, and the others remain unexplained. V, J and clone size reflect that table, while D and trimming were determined from the DNA. Within this sample are 190,000 or so clones, with more than 85% of them counted one time only. The leading ten clones occupy roughly 3.5% of the sample.

Overall study results and their limits: In the small 56-69-year group, the increase in depth fell short of significance, most likely because of low power. Only five to seven AZD1222 recipients were SARS-CoV-2 seropositive at baseline, limiting conclusions about previously exposed vaccinees. Participants were mostly white British and included more females than males, and it was suggested by the authors that clonal diversity may have been underestimated. Spike-specific TCR breadth and depth rose significantly after two AZD1222 doses compared with day 0 and with MenACWY recipients. Vaccine-associated CD4 TCRs spanned the whole spike protein, with dominant responses in regions 160-218 and 743-854. Reportedly, close to half of the unique spike-specific TCRs recognized epitopes lying outside the regions that are mutated in the B.1.351 and B.1.1.7 variants. Because no day 14 peak-response samples were available, the repertoires could be characterized only after the peak T cell response.

The rearrangement combines TRBV19 with TRBJ1-1; the D gene is perhaps TRBD1, on 6 matching bases. Sequencing used peripheral blood, obtained 28 days after the second AZD1222 dose. This receptor was identified in an adult who received the AZD1222 COVID-19 vaccine. CDR3 sequence: CASSIRDMNTEAFF. The bases read TGTGCCAGTAGTATCCGGGACATGAACACTGAAGCTTTCTTT.